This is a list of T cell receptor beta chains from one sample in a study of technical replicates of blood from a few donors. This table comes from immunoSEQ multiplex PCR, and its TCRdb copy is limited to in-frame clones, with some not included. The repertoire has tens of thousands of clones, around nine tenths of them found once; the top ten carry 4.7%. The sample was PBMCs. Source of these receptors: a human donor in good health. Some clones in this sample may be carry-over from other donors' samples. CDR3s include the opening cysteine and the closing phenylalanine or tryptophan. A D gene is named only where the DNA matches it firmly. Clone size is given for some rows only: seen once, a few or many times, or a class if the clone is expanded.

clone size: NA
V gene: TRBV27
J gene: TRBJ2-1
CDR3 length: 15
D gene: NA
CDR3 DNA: TGTGCCAGCAACCAGCATGGGGGGGCCTCCAATGAGCAGTTCTTC
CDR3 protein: CASNQHGGASNEQFF

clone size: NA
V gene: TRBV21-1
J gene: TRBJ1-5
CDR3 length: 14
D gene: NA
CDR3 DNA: TGTGCCAGCAGCTCCCGACTCTCCGATCAGCCCCAGCATTTT
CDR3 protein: CASSSRLSDQPQHF

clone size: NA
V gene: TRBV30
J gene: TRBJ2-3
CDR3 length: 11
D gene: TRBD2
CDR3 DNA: TGTGCCTGGAGTTCCGGGAGGTCGCTCTATTTT
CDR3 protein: CAWSSGRSLYF

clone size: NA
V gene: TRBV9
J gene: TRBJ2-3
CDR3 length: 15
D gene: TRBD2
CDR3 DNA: TGTGCCAGCAGCCTATCCGGGACTATCCAAGATACGCAGTATTTT
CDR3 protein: CASSLSGTIQDTQYF

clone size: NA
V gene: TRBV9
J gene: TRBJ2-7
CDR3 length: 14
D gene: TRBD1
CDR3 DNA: TGTGCCAGCAGCCCACGAGACAGGGACTACGAGCAGTACTTC
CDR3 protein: CASSPRDRDYEQYF

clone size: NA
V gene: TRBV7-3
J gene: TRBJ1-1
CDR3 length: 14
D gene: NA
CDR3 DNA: TGTGCCAGCAGCTCGAGGGGAGGGAACACTGAAGCTTTCTTT
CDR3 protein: CASSSRGGNTEAFF

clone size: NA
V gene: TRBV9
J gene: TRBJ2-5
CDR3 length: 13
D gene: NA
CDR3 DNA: TGTGCCAGCAGCAGGGGCAGCCAAGAGACCCAGTACTTC
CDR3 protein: CASSRGSQETQYF

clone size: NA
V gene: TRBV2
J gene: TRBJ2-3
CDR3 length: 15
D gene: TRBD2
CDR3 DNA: TGTGCCAGCAGTGTTAGCGGGTACCTCACAGATACGCAGTATTTT
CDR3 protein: CASSVSGYLTDTQYF

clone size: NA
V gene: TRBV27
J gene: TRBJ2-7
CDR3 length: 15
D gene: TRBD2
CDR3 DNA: TGTGCCAGCAGTTTATCCGGCGGGAGGGCCTACGAGCAGTACTTC
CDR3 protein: CASSLSGGRAYEQYF

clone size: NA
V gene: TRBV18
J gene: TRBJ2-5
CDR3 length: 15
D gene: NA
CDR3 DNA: TGTGCCAGCTCACCCGTAGTAGCGGTCCAAGAGACCCAGTACTTC
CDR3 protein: CASSPVVAVQETQYF

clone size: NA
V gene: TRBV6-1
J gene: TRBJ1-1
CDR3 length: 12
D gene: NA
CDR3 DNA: TGTGCCAGCAGTGAGGACAGCGTTGAAGCTTTCTTT
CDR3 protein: CASSEDSVEAFF

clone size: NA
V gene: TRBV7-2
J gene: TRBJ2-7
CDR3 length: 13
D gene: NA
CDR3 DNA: TGTGCCAGCAGCTTAGGAGTCTTCGGGGAGCAGTACTTC
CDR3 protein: CASSLGVFGEQYF

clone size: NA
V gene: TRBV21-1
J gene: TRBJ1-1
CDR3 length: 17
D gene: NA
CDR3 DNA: TGTGCCAGCAGCAAATCCGGCCCCCAGGGGGACGAGGGTGAAGCTTTCTTT
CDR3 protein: CASSKSGPQGDEGEAFF

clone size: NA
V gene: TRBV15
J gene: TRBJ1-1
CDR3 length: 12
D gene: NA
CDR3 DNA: TGTGCCACCCAGACGGGGAACACTGAAGCTTTCTTT
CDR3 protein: CATQTGNTEAFF

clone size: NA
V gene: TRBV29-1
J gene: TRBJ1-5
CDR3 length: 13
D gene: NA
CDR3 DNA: TGCAGCGCCCAAGGGGGGGGCAATCAGCCCCAGCATTTT
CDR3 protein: CSAQGGGNQPQHF

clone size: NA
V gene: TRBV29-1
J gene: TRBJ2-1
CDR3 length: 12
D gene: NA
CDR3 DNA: TGCAGCGTTGGTACAGGTTTAGGTGAGCAGTTCTTC
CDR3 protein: CSVGTGLGEQFF

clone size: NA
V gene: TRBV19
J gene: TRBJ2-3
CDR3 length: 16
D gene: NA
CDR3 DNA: TGTGCCAGTAGTCCGCTACAGGGCAGGGGCACAGATACGCAGTATTTT
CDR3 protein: CASSPLQGRGTDTQYF

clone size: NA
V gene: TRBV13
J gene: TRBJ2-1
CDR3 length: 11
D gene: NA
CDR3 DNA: TGTGCCAGCAGATCCGTTAATGAGCAGTTCTTC
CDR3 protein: CASRSVNEQFF

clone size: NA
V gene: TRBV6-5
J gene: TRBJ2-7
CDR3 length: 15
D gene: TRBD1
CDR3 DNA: TGTGCCAGCAGTTACTCCGGACAGGGGGTCTACGAGCAGTACTTC
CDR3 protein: CASSYSGQGVYEQYF

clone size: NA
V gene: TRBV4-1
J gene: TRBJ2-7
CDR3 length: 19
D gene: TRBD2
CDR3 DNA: TGCGCCAGCAGCCAAGCCCCGGGACTAGCGGGGGCCAAACTCTACGAGCAGTACTTC
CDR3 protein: CASSQAPGLAGAKLYEQYF

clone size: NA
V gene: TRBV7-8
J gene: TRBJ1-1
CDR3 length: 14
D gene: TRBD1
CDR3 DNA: TGTGCCAGCAGCACTGACAGGGGGGTCACTGAAGCTTTCTTT
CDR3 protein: CASSTDRGVTEAFF

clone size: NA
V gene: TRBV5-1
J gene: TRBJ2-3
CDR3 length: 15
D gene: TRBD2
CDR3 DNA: TGCGCCAGCAGCTTGACTAGCGGCAGCACAGATACGCAGTATTTT
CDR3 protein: CASSLTSGSTDTQYF

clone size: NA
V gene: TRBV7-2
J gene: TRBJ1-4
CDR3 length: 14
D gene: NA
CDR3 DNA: TGTGCCAGCAGCTCAATTGCAACTAATGAAAAACTGTTTTTT
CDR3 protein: CASSSIATNEKLFF

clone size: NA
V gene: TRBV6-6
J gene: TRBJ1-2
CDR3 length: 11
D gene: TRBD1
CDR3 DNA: TGTGCCAGCGGGACAGACTATGGCTACACCTTC
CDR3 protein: CASGTDYGYTF

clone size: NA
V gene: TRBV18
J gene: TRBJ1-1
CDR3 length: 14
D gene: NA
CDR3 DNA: TGTGCCAGCTCACCACCGGCCCTGAACACTGAAGCTTTCTTT
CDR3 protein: CASSPPALNTEAFF

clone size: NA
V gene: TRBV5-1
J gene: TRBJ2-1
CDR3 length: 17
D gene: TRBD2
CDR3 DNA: TGCGCCAGCAGCTTGGGGGTGGGGACTAGCGTCCGTAATGAGCAGTTCTTC
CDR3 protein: CASSLGVGTSVRNEQFF

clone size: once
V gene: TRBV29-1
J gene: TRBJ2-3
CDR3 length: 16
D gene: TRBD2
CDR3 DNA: TGCAGCGTTGTAAGGCTAGCGGGGCGATTCACAGATACGCAGTATTTT
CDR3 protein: CSVVRLAGRFTDTQYF

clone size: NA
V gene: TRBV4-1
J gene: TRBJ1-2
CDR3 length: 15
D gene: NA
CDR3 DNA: TGCGCCAGCAGCCAAGACGGGGATAGGAACTATGGCTACACCTTC
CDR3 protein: CASSQDGDRNYGYTF

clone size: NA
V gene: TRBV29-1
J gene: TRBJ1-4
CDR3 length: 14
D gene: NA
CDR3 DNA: TGCAGCGTGGAAGCACAGGGATCGAGTGAAAAACTGTTTTTT
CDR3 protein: CSVEAQGSSEKLFF

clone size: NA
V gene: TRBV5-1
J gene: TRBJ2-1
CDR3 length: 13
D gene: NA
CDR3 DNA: TGCGCCAGCAGCGTGGGGGGGGGCCATGAGCAGTTCTTC
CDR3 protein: CASSVGGGHEQFF

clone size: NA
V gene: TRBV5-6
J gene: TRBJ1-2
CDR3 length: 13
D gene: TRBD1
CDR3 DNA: TGTGCCAGCAGCTACAGGGGGGTGAATGGCTACACCTTC
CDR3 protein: CASSYRGVNGYTF

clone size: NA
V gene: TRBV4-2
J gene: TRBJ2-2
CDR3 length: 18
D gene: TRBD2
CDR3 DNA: TGTGCCAGCAGCCAAGAAATGGCTAGCGGAAGGAACACCGGGGAGCTGTTTTTT
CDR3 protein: CASSQEMASGRNTGELFF

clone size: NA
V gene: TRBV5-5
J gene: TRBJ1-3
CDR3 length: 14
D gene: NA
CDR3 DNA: TGTGCCAGCGGCGCTCGGGTCTCTGGAAACACCATATATTTT
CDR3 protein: CASGARVSGNTIYF

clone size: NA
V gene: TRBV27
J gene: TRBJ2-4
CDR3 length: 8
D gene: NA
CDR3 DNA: TGTGCCAGCATCAGGAAGTACTTC
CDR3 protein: CASIRKYF

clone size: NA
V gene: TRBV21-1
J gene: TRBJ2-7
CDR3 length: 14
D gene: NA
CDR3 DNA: TGTGCCAGCAGCCCTGGGCCCCCCTCCTACGAGCAGTACTTC
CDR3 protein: CASSPGPPSYEQYF

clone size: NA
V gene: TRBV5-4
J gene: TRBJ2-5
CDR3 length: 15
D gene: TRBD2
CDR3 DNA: TGTGCCAGCAGCTTTGGCGGGGGGGGATTGGAGACCCAGTACTTC
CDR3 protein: CASSFGGGGLETQYF

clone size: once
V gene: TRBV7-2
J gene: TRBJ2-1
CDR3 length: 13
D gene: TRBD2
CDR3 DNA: TGTGCCAGCAGCTTAGCGCGGGAGGATGAGCAGTTCTTC
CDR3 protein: CASSLAREDEQFF

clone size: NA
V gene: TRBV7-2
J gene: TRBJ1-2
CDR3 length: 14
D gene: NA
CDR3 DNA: TGTGCCAGCAGCTCCTATGACAGGATCGATGGCTACACCTTC
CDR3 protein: CASSSYDRIDGYTF

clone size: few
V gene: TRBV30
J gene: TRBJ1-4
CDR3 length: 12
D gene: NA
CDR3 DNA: TGTGCCTGGATGGAGGGTAATGAAAAACTGTTTTTT
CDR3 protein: CAWMEGNEKLFF

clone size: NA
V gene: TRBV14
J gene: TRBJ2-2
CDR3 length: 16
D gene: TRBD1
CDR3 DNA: TGTGCCAGCAGCCTTACAGACAGGGGGCGCACCGGGGAGCTGTTTTTT
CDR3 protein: CASSLTDRGRTGELFF

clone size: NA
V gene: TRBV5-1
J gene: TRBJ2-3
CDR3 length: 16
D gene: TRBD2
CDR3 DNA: TGCGCCAGCAGCCCCCACGCCCTAGCGGGAGCAGATACGCAGTATTTT
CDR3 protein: CASSPHALAGADTQYF

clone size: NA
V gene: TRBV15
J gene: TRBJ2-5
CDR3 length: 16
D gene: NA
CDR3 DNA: TGTGCCACCAGCAGAGATTTACCAGGGGTTTACGAGACCCAGTACTTC
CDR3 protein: CATSRDLPGVYETQYF

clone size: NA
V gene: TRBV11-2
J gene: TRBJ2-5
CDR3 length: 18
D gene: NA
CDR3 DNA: TGTGCCAGCAGCCTAAGACAGGGAGCGGGAGCTGGGAGGGAGACCCAGTACTTC
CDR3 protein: CASSLRQGAGAGRETQYF

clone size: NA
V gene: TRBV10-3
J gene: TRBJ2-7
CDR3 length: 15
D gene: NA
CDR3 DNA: TGTGCCATCAGTGAGTCGACAGGCATGGTCCCAAGGAAGTACTTC
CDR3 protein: CAISESTGMVPRKYF

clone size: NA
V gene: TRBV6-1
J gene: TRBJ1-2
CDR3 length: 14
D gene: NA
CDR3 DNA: TGTGCCAGCAGTGAAGCGGGCAGGGGTAAAGCATACACCTTC
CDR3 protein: CASSEAGRGKAYTF

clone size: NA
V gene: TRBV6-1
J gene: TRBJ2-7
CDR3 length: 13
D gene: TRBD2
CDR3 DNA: TGTGCCAGCACCACAACTAGCGCCCGCGAGCAGTACTTC
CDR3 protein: CASTTTSAREQYF

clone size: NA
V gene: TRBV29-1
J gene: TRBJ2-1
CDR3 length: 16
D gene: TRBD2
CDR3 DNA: TGCAGCGTTGGGACTAGCGGGGGCCGATCCTACAATGAGCAGTTCTTC
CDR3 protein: CSVGTSGGRSYNEQFF

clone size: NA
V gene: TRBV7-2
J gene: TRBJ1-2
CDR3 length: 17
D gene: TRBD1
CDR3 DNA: TGTGCCAGCAGCTTAGCAGTGTCGACGACAGGGTCCTATGGCTACACCTTC
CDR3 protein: CASSLAVSTTGSYGYTF

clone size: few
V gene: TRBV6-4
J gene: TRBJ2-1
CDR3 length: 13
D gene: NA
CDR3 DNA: TGTGCCAGCAGTCCGACTAGTCTGGGTGAGCAGTTCTTC
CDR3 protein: CASSPTSLGEQFF

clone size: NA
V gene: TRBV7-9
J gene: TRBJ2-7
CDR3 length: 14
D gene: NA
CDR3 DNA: TGTGCCAGCAGCCGTAGCGGCGGCTCCTACGAGCAGTACTTC
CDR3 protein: CASSRSGGSYEQYF

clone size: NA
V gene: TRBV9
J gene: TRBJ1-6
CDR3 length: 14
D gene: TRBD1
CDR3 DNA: TGTGCCAGCAGCGGCCGGGACAGGGGTTCACCCCTCCACTTT
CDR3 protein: CASSGRDRGSPLHF

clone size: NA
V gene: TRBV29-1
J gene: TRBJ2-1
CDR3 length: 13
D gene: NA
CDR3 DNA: TGCAGCGTTCGACTAGCGGGACAGGGGGAGCAGTTCTTC
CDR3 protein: CSVRLAGQGEQFF